This T cell receptor (beta chain) was profiled in a study of T cell repertoires in cytomegalovirus infection. Overall study: From public TCR beta signatures came an indication of both CMV infection and matching HLA type.

Many counts were recorded for this clonotype. TCRdb reprocessed the reads via MiXCR and lists one record per CDR3 protein. The sample records 400,000 to 550,000 distinct CDR3 sequences, approximately 11% being singletons. Trimming removed 7 bases from V and 7 bases from J; junction bases left unmatched: 8. Germline loops: CDR1 LNHDA, CDR2 SQIVND (reference sequence). The CDR3 extends over 14 amino acids. The sequencing input was PBMCs. This TCR was sampled from a human donor in good health (CMV status not recorded). Some clones in this sample may be carry-over from other donors' samples. V usage is TRBV19 and J usage is TRBJ1-5; 9 bases line up with TRBD1. CDR3 in amino acids: CASTADRGWQPQHF. DNA of the CDR3: TGTGCCAGTACAGCCGACAGGGGGTGGCAGCCCCAGCATTTT. Full variable domain (rest looked up from reference TRBV19 and TRBJ1-5): DGGITQSPKYLFRKEGQNVTLSCEQNLNHDAMYWYRQDPGQGLRLIYYSQIVNDFQKGDIAEGYSVSREKKESFPLTVTSAQKNPTAFYLCASTADRGWQPQHFGDGTRLSIL.